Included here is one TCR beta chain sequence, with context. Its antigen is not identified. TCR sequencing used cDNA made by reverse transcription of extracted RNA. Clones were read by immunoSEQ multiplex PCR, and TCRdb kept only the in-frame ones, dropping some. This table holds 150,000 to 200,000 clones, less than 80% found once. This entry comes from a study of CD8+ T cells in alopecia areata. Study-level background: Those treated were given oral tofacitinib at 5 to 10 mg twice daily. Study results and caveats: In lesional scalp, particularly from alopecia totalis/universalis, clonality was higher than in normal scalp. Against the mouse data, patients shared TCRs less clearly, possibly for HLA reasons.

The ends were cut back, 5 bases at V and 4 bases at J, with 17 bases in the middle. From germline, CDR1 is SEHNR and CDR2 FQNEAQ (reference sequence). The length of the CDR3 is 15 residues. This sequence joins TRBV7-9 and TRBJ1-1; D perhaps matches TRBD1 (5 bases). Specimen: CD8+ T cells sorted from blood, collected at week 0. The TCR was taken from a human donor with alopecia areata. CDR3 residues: CASSQVRGGGTEAFF. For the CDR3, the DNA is TGTGCCAGCAGCCAAGTCCGGGGTGGGGGCACTGAAGCTTTCTTT.